The 18 T cell receptor beta chains presented below share a single source sample, sequenced in a study of identical twins' blood T cells. TCRdb ran MiXCR on the 5' RACE reads and lists one entry per CDR3 protein. The sample has fewer than 450,000 distinct CDR3 sequences, 25% to 35% seen once. Sequences were obtained from PBMCs. These receptors were obtained from a woman between 18 and 49 years old in good health.

The chain has TRBV20-1 and TRBJ2-2; maybe TRBD1 (5 bases). This CDR3 region has 15 residues. CDR1 DFQATT and CDR2 SNEGSKA come from the germline V gene (reference sequence). V lost 6 bases, J lost 4 bases, and 18 bases lay in between. This CDR3 reads CSAQEQGRSTGELFF. The CDR3 DNA sequence: TGCAGTGCGCAAGAGCAGGGTCGGAGCACCGGGGAGCTGTTTTTT.

The chain links TRBV7-9 to TRBJ2-7; possibly TRBD1 for D (6 bases). The V end lost 5 bases, the J end lost 3 bases, and 14 bases lay between the germline ends. This CDR3 is 14 amino acids long. The V gene's germline CDR1 is SEHNR and CDR2 FQNEAQ (reference sequence). CDR3 bases: TGTGCCAGCAGCCGTGATACAGGGTTCTACGAGCAGTACTTC. Protein product: CASSRDTGFYEQYF.

Worth noting for this clonotype: One end of the junction fails to match germline, which may point to a read error. V and J are TRBV4-3 and TRBJ2-1; D might be TRBD1 (5 bases). Germline assignment: CDR1 LGHNA and CDR2 YSLEER. This CDR3 comprises 15 residues. The CDR3 sequence is CASSQGQSTANGQFF. The CDR3 nucleotides are TGCGCCAGCAGCCAAGGACAGTCCACAGCGAATGGGCAGTTCTTC.

This clonotype was found a few times. The J gene is TRBJ2-1, the V gene TRBV24-1; 12 nucleotides agree with TRBD2. Germline V gene data show CDR1 as KGHDR and CDR2 as SFDVKD. CDR3 length equals 15 residues. After removal of 3 bases from V and 5 bases from J, the junction contained 1 base not matched to a gene. CDR3 sequence reads: CATSDRTSGNNEQFF. The DNA for the CDR3 is TGTGCCACCAGTGATCGGACTAGCGGGAACAATGAGCAGTTCTTC.

The V gene is TRBV5-6, the J gene TRBJ1-1; weak D call: TRBD1 (6 bases). Deletions cut 2 bases from V and 2 bases from J, with 10 bases between. The CDR3 contains 14 residues. The germline gives CDR1 SGHDT, CDR2 YYEEEE. CDR3 loop: CASSFRGHNTEAFF. CDR3 nucleotide sequence: TGTGCCAGCAGCTTCAGGGGTCATAACACTGAAGCTTTCTTT.

This clonotype has more than one count but fewer than ten. The rearrangement links TRBV9 to TRBJ1-1; D is uncertain. V was shortened by 6 bases and J by 1 base, with 10 bases between the two germline ends. CDR1 is SGDLS and CDR2 is YYNGEE in the germline V gene. CDR3 length: 13 amino acids. This CDR3 is CASNPNGNTEAFF. The CDR3 nucleotides read TGTGCCAGCAACCCCAATGGGAACACTGAAGCTTTCTTT.

V gene TRBV5-1 combines with J gene TRBJ2-1; perhaps D is TRBD1 or TRBD2 (6 bases each). V shed 0 bases and J shed 9 bases, with 16 bases lying between them. CDR1 is SGHRS and CDR2 is YFSETQ in the germline V gene. This CDR3 contains 15 residues. The CDR3 bases are TGCGCCAGCAGCTTGGTCGAAGGGGGGCCCAGTGAGCAGTTCTTC. Translated: CASSLVEGGPSEQFF.

There are a few counts of this clonotype. V is TRBV4-1 and J is TRBJ1-5, with TRBD1 matching 7 bases. Looked up from germline, CDR1 is MGHRA and CDR2 is YSYEKL. The J segment lost 2 bases and the V segment lost 2 bases, leaving 9 bases of the junction unmatched. CDR3 length: 17 residues. The CDR3 here is CASSQIPDRDGNQPQHF. CDR3 sequence (DNA): TGCGCCAGCAGCCAAATTCCCGACAGGGATGGCAATCAGCCCCAGCATTTT.

This clonotype was detected a few times. This rearrangement joins TRBV29-1 to TRBJ1-3; D is uncertain. CDR3 size: 14 residues. Trimming removed 7 bases from V and 0 bases from J, with 13 bases in between. Germline V CDR1 and CDR2: SQVTM, ANQGSEA. DNA of the CDR3: TGCAGCGCAGGAGGCGCAGCCTCTGGAAACACCATATATTTT. Protein: CSAGGAASGNTIYF.

The chain couples TRBV9 to TRBJ2-3; D is uncertain. V shed 0 bases and J shed 2 bases, with 10 bases lying between them. CDR1 SGDLS and CDR2 YYNGEE come from the germline V gene. The CDR3 runs to 15 residues. CDR3 nucleotide sequence: TGTGCCAGCAGCGTAGACGGGCTCCACACAGATACGCAGTATTTT. This gives the protein CASSVDGLHTDTQYF.

On this clonotype: The junction does not match germline at one end; this may be a read error. The chain couples TRBV29-1 to TRBJ1-1; D is perhaps TRBD1 (5 bases). Germline V gene data show CDR1 as SQVTM and CDR2 as ANQGSEA. The CDR3 contains 13 residues. The CDR3 loop is CSVGPRGNTDAFF. The CDR3, as DNA: TGCAGCGTTGGGCCGAGGGGAAACACTGATGCTTTCTTT. The full variable domain, its missing parts supplied by reference TRBV29-1 and TRBJ1-1, is SAVISQKPSRDICQRGTSLTIQCQVDSQVTMMFWYRQQPGQSLTLIATANQGSEATYESGFVIDKFPISRPNLTFSTLTVSNMSPEDSSIYLCSVGPRGNTDAFFGQGTRLTVV.

Points on this clonotype: Relative to the germline gene, one junction end is altered; a read error may explain this. J is TRBJ2-1 and V is TRBV14, with no clear D. Germline V gene lookup returns CDR1 SGHDN and CDR2 FVKESK. The CDR3 runs to 15 residues. Here the CDR3 DNA reads TGTGCCAGCAGCCAAGGGACCTACTCCTACAATGATCAGTTCTTC. This sequence encodes CASSQGTYSYNDQFF.

V and J are TRBV7-7 and TRBJ2-2; D is unclear. Trimming stripped 5 bases from V and 2 bases from J, with 9 bases between. Germline CDR1 is SSHAT and CDR2 is FNYEAQ (reference sequence). This CDR3 is 14 amino acids long. Written as DNA, the CDR3 is TGTGCCAGCAGCGCTATATTAAACACCGGGGAGCTGTTTTTT. Translated, it gives CASSAILNTGELFF. Supplemented by reference TRBV7-7 and TRBJ2-2, the full variable domain reads GAGVSQSPRYKVTKRGQDVTLRCDPISSHATLYWYQQALGQGPEFLTYFNYEAQPDKSGLPSDRFSAERPEGSISTLTIQRTEQRDSAMYRCASSAILNTGELFFGEGSRLTVL.

This clonotype was detected many times. J is TRBJ2-7 and V is TRBV20-1; the D call may be TRBD1 or TRBD2 (5 bases each). Germline CDR1 DFQATT, CDR2 SNEGSKA (reference sequence). CDR3 length: 14 amino acids. The V gene lost 5 bases and the J gene lost 2 bases, with 16 bases spanning the gap. CDR3 region: CSAQPGTATYEQYF. The CDR3 DNA reads TGCAGTGCTCAGCCTGGGACCGCTACCTACGAGCAGTACTTC.

The CDR3 sequence: CASSPFGGLTTTGELFF. In DNA form, the CDR3 reads TGCGCCAGCAGCCCCTTCGGGGGGCTAACAACCACCGGGGAGCTGTTTTTT. The chain recombines TRBV5-1 with TRBJ2-2; D might be TRBD2 (7 bases). The CDR3 runs to 17 residues. The germline CDR1 and CDR2 sequences are SGHRS and YFSETQ. Trimming shortened V by 4 bases and J by 4 bases, and 20 bases separated the two germline ends.

The chain has TRBV29-1 and TRBJ1-2, with unresolved D. The V end lost 0 bases, the J end lost 8 bases, and 16 bases lay between the germline ends. The CDR3 has 14 residues. Germline V gene data show CDR1 as SQVTM and CDR2 as ANQGSEA. CDR3 protein: CSVEEEYKGWGYTF. For the CDR3, the DNA is TGCAGCGTTGAAGAAGAGTACAAGGGCTGGGGCTACACCTTC.

This clonotype has just a few counts. The V gene is TRBV2, the J gene TRBJ2-2; tentatively, D is TRBD2 (5 bases). This CDR3 contains 15 residues. With 7 bases removed from V and 2 bases from J, the gap between germline ends came to 14 bases. Germline CDR1 SNHLY, CDR2 FYNNEI. CDR3 in amino acids: CASTEEELNTGELFF. The DNA of the CDR3 is TGTGCCAGCACGGAGGAGGAGTTAAACACCGGGGAGCTGTTTTTT.

This clonotype occurred a few times. V is TRBV3-1 and J is TRBJ2-5; 8 bases match TRBD1. Per germline, CDR1 LGHDT and CDR2 YNNKEL (reference sequence). The CDR3 is 14 amino acids. V shed 2 bases and J 5 bases; nucleotides not matched to a gene: 4. CDR3 in amino acids: CASSQKGQGETQYF. The CDR3 DNA follows: TGTGCCAGCAGCCAAAAAGGACAGGGTGAGACCCAGTACTTC.